These 23 T cell receptor beta chains share one sample of origin, sequenced in a study of shared clonotypes between healthy human individuals. TCRdb's table, derived via immunoSEQ multiplex PCR, lists solely in-frame clones and lacks some. This sample carries roughly 680,000 clones, 72% of them seen once, and the ten largest clones take more than 1.5%. Sequencing used memory CD4+ T cells sorted from blood. As for subset: CD45RA-negative fraction. The source is a woman aged 30 to 39 in good health.

This clone was found a few times. The CDR3 loop is CASSLGLAGENEQFF. In DNA, the CDR3 is TGTGCCAGCAGTCTGGGACTAGCGGGAGAGAATGAGCAGTTCTTC. The chain recombines TRBV28 with TRBJ2-1; 14 bases match TRBD2. The J segment lost 7 bases and the V segment lost 5 bases, leaving 4 bases of the junction unmatched. There are 15 residues in the CDR3. Germline-derived CDR1 and CDR2 are MDHEN and SYDVKM.

The chain couples TRBV30 to TRBJ2-1, with TRBD2 matching over 7 bases. Germline trimming cut 5 bases from V and 0 bases from J; bases unmatched to any gene: 7. Germline CDR1 reads GTSNPN; CDR2 reads SVGIG (reference sequence). The CDR3 runs to 15 residues. CDR3 in amino acids: CAWGRGTTSYNEQFF. The CDR3 DNA reads TGTGCCTGGGGGAGGGGCACCACCTCCTACAATGAGCAGTTCTTC. Complete variable domain (other parts from reference TRBV30 and TRBJ2-1): SQTIHQWPATLVQPVGSPLSLECTVEGTSNPNLYWYRQAAGRGLQLLFYSVGIGQISSEVPQNLSASRPQDRQFILSSKKLLLSDSGFYLCAWGRGTTSYNEQFFGPGTRLTVL.

The rearrangement links TRBV28 to TRBJ1-1; D remains ambiguous. Germline V gene sequence: CDR1 MDHEN, CDR2 SYDVKM. V was pared by 1 base and J by 1 base, with 13 bases between. This CDR3 has 16 amino acids. DNA of the CDR3: TGTGCCAGCAGTTTATTCCAGCTGGACCCGAACACTGAAGCTTTCTTT. Translated, it gives CASSLFQLDPNTEAFF.

The chain recombines TRBV28 with TRBJ2-3; tentative D call: TRBD1 (6 bases). The CDR3 is made up of 15 amino acids. Between the trimmed V and J ends, which lost 1 base and 3 bases, there was a span of 11 bases. Germline V gene data show CDR1 as MDHEN and CDR2 as SYDVKM. The CDR3 region has the DNA TGTGCCAGCAGTTTATTACAGGGAGAGACAGATACGCAGTATTTT. Its protein is CASSLLQGETDTQYF.

The rearrangement uses TRBV4-2 and TRBJ2-2; 9 bases are shared with TRBD1. The ends lost 6 bases at V and 8 bases at J; junction bases unmatched: 10. Per germline, CDR1 LGHNA and CDR2 YNFKEQ. This CDR3 region has 15 residues. The CDR3 sequence: CASSPGTGLNGELFF. In nucleotides, the CDR3 is TGTGCCAGCAGTCCCGGGACAGGGCTTAATGGGGAGCTGTTTTTT.

This clone was detected a few times. This sequence joins TRBV2 and TRBJ2-7; a weak D match, TRBD1 (5 bases). This CDR3 has 14 residues. Trimming stripped 0 bases from V and 6 bases from J, with 12 bases between. Germline V gives CDR1 SNHLY, CDR2 FYNNEI. The CDR3, as DNA: TGTGCCAGCAGTGAAGCTGGTCCGGACACCGAGCAGTACTTC. The encoded protein is CASSEAGPDTEQYF.

This chain joins TRBV4-1 and TRBJ2-1, with D perhaps matching TRBD1 or TRBD2 (5 bases each). This CDR3 region has 18 residues. V lost 1 base and J 0 bases, leaving 16 bases between the germline ends. The germline V gene encodes CDR1 MGHRA and CDR2 YSYEKL. The CDR3 DNA follows: TGCGCCAGCAGCCAAGGGAGGTTGCAGGGTCGCTCCTACAATGAGCAGTTCTTC. Amino acid sequence: CASSQGRLQGRSYNEQFF.

This clone was detected only a few times. The CDR3 DNA is TGCGCCAGCAGCCCGACTAGCGGGAGGGGAGAGACCCAGTACTTC. This translates into CASSPTSGRGETQYF. The chain combines TRBV5-1 with TRBJ2-5, with 14 bases matching TRBD2. The trim removed 4 bases at V and 4 bases at J, leaving 3 bases unmatched. CDR1 is SGHRS and CDR2 is YFSETQ in the germline V gene. The CDR3 runs 15 residues.

The chain combines TRBV6-6 with TRBJ1-4; TRBD1 is a possible D gene (6 bases). Germline loops: CDR1 MNHNY, CDR2 SVGAGI (reference sequence). The CDR3 totals 13 residues. V was trimmed by 10 bases and J by 3 bases, leaving 12 bases between them. Here the CDR3 reads CAIGQNSNEKLFF. The CDR3, as DNA: TGTGCCATTGGACAGAACTCTAATGAAAAACTGTTTTTT.

V and J are TRBV19 and TRBJ1-5, with a tentative D call TRBD1 (6 bases). This CDR3 is 15 amino acids long. Germline lookup yields CDR1 LNHDA and CDR2 SQIVND (reference sequence). The ends were cut back, 6 bases at V and 0 bases at J, with 12 bases in the middle. The CDR3 loop is CASRGQTYSNQPQHF. The CDR3 DNA sequence: TGTGCCAGTAGAGGACAGACTTATAGCAATCAGCCCCAGCATTTT.

The table lists this clone with many counts. This chain connects TRBV7-2 to TRBJ2-1; D is possibly TRBD2 (6 bases). The length of the CDR3 is 13 residues. Deletions cut 3 bases from V and 10 bases from J, with 13 bases between. The germline V gene has CDR1 SGHTA and CDR2 FQGNSA. CDR3 nucleotide sequence: TGTGCCAGCAGCTTCGGGCGGGATCGGGAGCAGTTCTTC. This codes for CASSFGRDREQFF.

This clone has a count of ten or more. The chain carries TRBV11-2 and TRBJ2-7; 7 nucleotides align to TRBD1. The CDR3 sequence is 15 residues long. Germline V gene data show CDR1 as SGHAT and CDR2 as FQNNGV. The V gene end was trimmed by 1 base and the J gene end by 4 bases; junction bases not matched to a gene: 7. CDR3 loop: CASSLVGTDPYEQYF. The DNA of the CDR3 is TGTGCCAGCAGCTTAGTTGGGACAGACCCATACGAGCAGTACTTC.

The J gene is TRBJ2-1, the V gene TRBV27; TRBD2 matches 13 bases. With V trimmed by 4 bases and J by 7 bases, 7 bases remained unmatched. This CDR3 is 16 amino acids long. CDR1 is MNHEY and CDR2 is SMNVEV in the germline V gene (reference sequence). Here the CDR3 reads CASSSPTSGRWNEQFF. The CDR3 region has the DNA TGTGCCAGCAGTTCTCCGACTAGCGGGAGGTGGAATGAGCAGTTCTTC.

This chain uses TRBV28 with TRBJ1-5; tentative D call: TRBD1 (6 bases). Germline CDR1 reads MDHEN; CDR2 reads SYDVKM. The V and J ends lost 3 bases and 2 bases respectively, with 11 bases between them. The CDR3 spans 15 residues. CDR3 amino acids: CASSFSGAGNQPQHF. CDR3 coding DNA: TGTGCCAGCAGTTTTTCAGGGGCTGGCAATCAGCCCCAGCATTTT.

J is TRBJ1-4 and V is TRBV28; 7 bases match TRBD1. CDR1 and CDR2 from the germline V gene are MDHEN and SYDVKM. This CDR3 is built from 17 residues. V gave up 8 bases and J gave up 0 bases; unmatched junction bases: 12. CDR3 sequence: CASGKQGSAATNEKLFF. The CDR3 nucleotides are TGTGCCAGCGGAAAACAGGGGTCAGCAGCAACTAATGAAAAACTGTTTTTT.

The chain is built from TRBV11-2 and TRBJ2-1, with D hard to call. Trimming took off 5 bases at V and 9 bases at J, with 14 bases between the two ends. Germline lookup yields CDR1 SGHAT and CDR2 FQNNGV. This CDR3 contains 13 residues. The CDR3 sequence: CASSPRLWGEQFF. The DNA for the CDR3 is TGTGCCAGCAGCCCTAGACTCTGGGGTGAGCAGTTCTTC.

This clone was counted a few times. This chain connects TRBV6-4 to TRBJ1-1; 9 nucleotides match TRBD1. The CDR3 is made up of 14 amino acids. Trimming cost V 6 bases and J 4 bases; bases outside gene matches: 6. Germline loops: CDR1 MRHNA, CDR2 SNTAGT. The DNA of the CDR3 is TGTGCCAGCAGAAGGGGACAGGGCAGCACTGAAGCTTTCTTT. It codes for CASRRGQGSTEAFF.

This clone was counted many times. The chain uses TRBV6-4 and TRBJ1-5; the D gene is possibly TRBD1 (6 bases). The V and J ends lost 0 bases and 7 bases respectively, with 7 bases between them. Germline V gene sequence: CDR1 MRHNA, CDR2 SNTAGT. The CDR3 loop spans 13 amino acids. CDR3 residues: CASSDSDSQPQHF. CDR3 DNA: TGTGCCAGCAGTGACTCGGACAGCCAGCCCCAGCATTTT.

The chain uses TRBV29-1 and TRBJ2-1, with 14 bases aligning to TRBD2. This CDR3 has 15 residues. Germline V CDR1 and CDR2: SQVTM, ANQGSEA. V lost 1 base, J lost 8 bases, and 4 bases stayed unmatched. This CDR3 is CSVEGLAGGEDEQFF. CDR3 DNA sequence: TGCAGCGTTGAAGGACTAGCGGGAGGGGAGGATGAGCAGTTCTTC.

This clone was recorded only once. The rearrangement links TRBV7-2 to TRBJ2-5; no reliable D call. The germline V and J ends were trimmed by 4 bases and 5 bases, with 11 bases remaining between them. Germline assignment: CDR1 SGHTA and CDR2 FQGNSA. This CDR3 is 13 amino acids long. The CDR3, as DNA: TGTGCCAGCAGCTGGCGAGGTAGCGAGACCCAGTACTTC. This sequence encodes CASSWRGSETQYF.

This chain joins TRBV27 and TRBJ2-3; 7 positions match TRBD2. With V trimmed by 0 bases and J by 4 bases, 7 bases remained unmatched. CDR1 and CDR2 from the germline V gene are MNHEY and SMNVEV (reference sequence). CDR3 size: 16 residues. DNA for the CDR3: TGTGCCAGCAGTTTATCCGGACTAGTTGGCGCAGATACGCAGTATTTT. Its protein product is CASSLSGLVGADTQYF.

This sequence joins TRBV10-1 and TRBJ2-3, with 8 bases that match TRBD2. After removal of 2 bases from V and 2 bases from J, the junction contained 3 bases not matched to a gene. This CDR3 comprises 15 residues. In germline, CDR1 is WNHNN, CDR2 SYGVQD (reference sequence). In nucleotides, the CDR3 is TGCGCCAGCAGTGAGACTAGCGGACTCACAGATACGCAGTATTTT. It yields the protein CASSETSGLTDTQYF.

The chain uses TRBV5-1 and TRBJ2-5; D might be TRBD2 (6 bases). In germline, CDR1 is SGHRS, CDR2 YFSETQ. The V gene lost 4 bases and the J gene lost 2 bases, with 21 bases spanning the gap. There are 17 residues in the CDR3. The CDR3 DNA reads TGCGCCAGCAGCACCGGGACGCCCCGAGGGACTCAAGAGACCCAGTACTTC. This encodes CASSTGTPRGTQETQYF.